This TCR beta chain was documented in a study of blood T cell repertoires in COVID-19. Study-level information: Samples of COVID-19 (acute and convalescent) were obtained from the United States, Italy and Spain. In each case, the material was cDNA or gDNA derived from T cells, B-cell-depleted T cells, or PBMCs.

The germline gives CDR1 MNHEY, CDR2 SVGAGI. CDR3 length: 13 residues. V was trimmed by 4 bases and J by 0 bases, leaving 6 bases between them. Original processing notes: Reference gene primers were amplified, and this amplification served to estimate nucleated cell counts. Profiling relied on immunoSEQ multiplex PCR, and the TCRdb table lists in-frame clones only, not all of them. The V and J calls and clone size come from that table; D and trimming were worked out from the DNA. Of 85,000 to 130,000 clones in the sample, 80% to 95% were seen once. The sequencing input was peripheral blood. This sequence was found in a man between 65 and 79 years old with acute or convalescent COVID-19. The V gene is TRBV6-5, the J gene TRBJ1-1; D gene ambiguous. CDR3: CASSLALNTEAFF. Here the CDR3 DNA reads TGTGCCAGCAGTTTGGCCCTGAACACTGAAGCTTTCTTT.